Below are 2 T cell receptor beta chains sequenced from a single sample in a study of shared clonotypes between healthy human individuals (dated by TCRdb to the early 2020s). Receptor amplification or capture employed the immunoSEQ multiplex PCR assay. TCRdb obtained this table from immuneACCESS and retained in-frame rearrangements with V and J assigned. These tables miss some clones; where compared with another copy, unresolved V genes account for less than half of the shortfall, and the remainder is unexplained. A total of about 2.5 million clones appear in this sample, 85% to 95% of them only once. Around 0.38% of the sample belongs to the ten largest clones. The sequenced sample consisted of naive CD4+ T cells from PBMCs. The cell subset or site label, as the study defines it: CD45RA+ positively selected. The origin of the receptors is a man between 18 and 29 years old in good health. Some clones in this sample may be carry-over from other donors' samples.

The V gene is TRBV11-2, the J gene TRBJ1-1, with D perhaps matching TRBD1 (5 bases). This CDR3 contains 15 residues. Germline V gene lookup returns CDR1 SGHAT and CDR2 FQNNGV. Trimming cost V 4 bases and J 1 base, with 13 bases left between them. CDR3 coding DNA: TGTGCCAGCAGCTCGTACGGACACACGAACACTGAAGCTTTCTTT. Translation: CASSSYGHTNTEAFF.

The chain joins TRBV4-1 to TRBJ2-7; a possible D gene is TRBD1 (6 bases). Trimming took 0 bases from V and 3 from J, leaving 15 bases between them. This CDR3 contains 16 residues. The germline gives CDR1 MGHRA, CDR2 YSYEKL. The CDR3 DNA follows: TGCGCCAGCAGCCAAGATCGAGGGACACTAGGCTACGAGCAGTACTTC. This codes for CASSQDRGTLGYEQYF.